This paragraph covers one T cell receptor beta chain sequence. Its antigen is not identified. The assay was immunoSEQ multiplex PCR, and TCRdb's table has in-frame clones only and misses some. Among over 80,000 clones listed, around 87% were seen once. This entry comes from a study of OX40 agonist ivuxolimab in advanced cancers. At the level of the study: Dose-escalation cases comprised hepatocellular carcinoma, melanoma, renal cell or head and neck cancer. Notes on the study in general: Antigen specificity was not determined for the expanded peripheral T cells.

The sequence was collected from an adult with an advanced solid tumor such as melanoma, head and neck, liver or kidney cancer. The sequencing used CD4+ or CD8+ T cells sorted from blood, collected in a trial of the OX40 agonist ivuxolimab.

The CDR3 sequence: CASRSSEGTGRQPQHF. The CDR3 DNA follows: TGTGCCAGCAGATCTTCGGAAGGGACAGGGCGGCAGCCCCAGCATTTT. This chain joins TRBV28 and TRBJ1-5; 9 nucleotides match TRBD1. The V segment lost 6 bases and the J segment 7 bases; nucleotides outside the gene matches: 13. The CDR3 consists of 16 residues. The germline V gene has CDR1 MDHEN and CDR2 SYDVKM.